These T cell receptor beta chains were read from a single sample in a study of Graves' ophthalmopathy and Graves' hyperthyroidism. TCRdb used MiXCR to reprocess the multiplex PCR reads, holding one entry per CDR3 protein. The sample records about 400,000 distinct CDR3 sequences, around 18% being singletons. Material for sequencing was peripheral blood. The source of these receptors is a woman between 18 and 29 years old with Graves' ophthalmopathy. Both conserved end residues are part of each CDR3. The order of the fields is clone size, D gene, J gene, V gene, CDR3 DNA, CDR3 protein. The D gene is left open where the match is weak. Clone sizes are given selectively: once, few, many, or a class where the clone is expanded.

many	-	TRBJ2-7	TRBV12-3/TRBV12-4	TGTGCCAGCAGTTTTGCAGGGCTGGCCTACGAGCAGTACTTC	CASSFAGLAYEQYF
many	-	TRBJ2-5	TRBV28	TGTGCCAGCAGTTTATTGGGCTTCCAAGAGACCCAGTACTTC	CASSLLGFQETQYF
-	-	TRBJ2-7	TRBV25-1	TGTGCCAGCAGTGAGTTCTTGGGGGTAGGCTACGAGCAGTACTTC	CASSEFLGVGYEQYF
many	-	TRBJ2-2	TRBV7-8	TGTGCCAGCAGCTTTAGGTGGGATAACACCGGGGAGCTGTTTTTT	CASSFRWDNTGELFF
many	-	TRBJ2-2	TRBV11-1	TGTGCCAGCAGCTTCAGGAAACTTAACACCGGGGAGCTGTTTTTT	CASSFRKLNTGELFF
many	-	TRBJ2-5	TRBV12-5	TGTGCTAGTGGTCCGAAGTGGGCCTTGACAGAGACCCAGTACTTC	CASGPKWALTETQYF
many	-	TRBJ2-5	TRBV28	TGTGCCAGCAGTTCCACTAGGGGAGGCGAGACCCAGTACTTC	CASSSTRGGETQYF
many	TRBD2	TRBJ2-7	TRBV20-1	TGCAGTGCTAGAGATAGTTCGAGCGGGAAAACCTACGAGCAATACTTC	CSARDSSSGKTYEQYF
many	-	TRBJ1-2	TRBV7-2	TGTGCCAGCACCGGAGTAAACTATGGCTACACCTTC	CASTGVNYGYTF
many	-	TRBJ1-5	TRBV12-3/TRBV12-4	TGTGCCAGCAGTTTAGGGTTGAGCAATCAGCCCCAGCATTTT	CASSLGLSNQPQHF
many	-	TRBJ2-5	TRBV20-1	TGCAGTGCAGATGGCGCCAAGAACAGGGTTGGTGAGACCCAGTACTTC	CSADGAKNRVGETQYF
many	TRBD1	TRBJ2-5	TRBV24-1	TGTGCCACTTCGGAAGGACAGGGGTTCCCCGAGCAAGAGACCCAGTACTTC	CATSEGQGFPEQETQYF
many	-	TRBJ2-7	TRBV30	TGTGCCTGGAGTGTACAACTGGGAGAGCAGTACTTC	CAWSVQLGEQYF
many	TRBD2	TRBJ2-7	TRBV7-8	TGTGCCAGCACCCAAAGGACTAGTAACGAGCAGTACTTC	CASTQRTSNEQYF
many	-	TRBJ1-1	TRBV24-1	TGTGCCACCAGTGGACCTCCGCCGAACACTGAAGCTTTCTTT	CATSGPPPNTEAFF
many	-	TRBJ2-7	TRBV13	TGTGCCAGCAGCAAAAACGGCGGGTACGAGCAGTACTTC	CASSKNGGYEQYF
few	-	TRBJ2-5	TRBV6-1	TGTGCCAGCAGTGAAGACCCAATATCCCAAGAGACCCAGTACTTC	CASSEDPISQETQYF
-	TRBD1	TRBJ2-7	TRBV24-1	TGTGCCACCAGTGATTCCGGGACAGGGTCCTACGAGCAGTACTTC	CATSDSGTGSYEQYF
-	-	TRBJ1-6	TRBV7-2	TGTGCCAGCAGCTTTTCGTCCCAGGGGATCTCACCCCTCCACTTT	CASSFSSQGISPLHF
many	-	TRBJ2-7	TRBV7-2	TGTGCCAGCGCCAAGTGGATTGCCTACGAGCAGTACTTC	CASAKWIAYEQYF
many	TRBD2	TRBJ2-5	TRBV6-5	TGTGCCAGCAGTTTGGGACTAGCGGTTAAAAGGGGAGAGACCCAGTACTTC	CASSLGLAVKRGETQYF
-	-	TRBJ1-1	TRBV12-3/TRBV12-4	TGTGCCAGCAGCTTTCAATCACGGATCACTGAAGCTTTCTTT	CASSFQSRITEAFF
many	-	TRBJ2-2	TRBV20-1	TGCAGTGCTAGAGATCTTGTTTGGGGCCCGAGCACCGGGGAGCTGTTTTTT	CSARDLVWGPSTGELFF
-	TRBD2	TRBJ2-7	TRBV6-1	TGTGCCAGCCGATCGGGACTAGCGACCTACGAGCAGTACTTC	CASRSGLATYEQYF
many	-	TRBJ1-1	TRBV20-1	TGCAGTGCTAGAGGTGCCCTCGTAAGGAACACTGAAGCTTTCTTT	CSARGALVRNTEAFF
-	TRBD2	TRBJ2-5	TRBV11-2	TGTGCCAGCAGCTTCCTCCGACCAGACCTAGCGGGAGGGCAGCAGACCCAGTACTTC	CASSFLRPDLAGGQQTQYF
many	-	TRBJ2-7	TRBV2	TGTGCCAGCAGTGAACACTGGAACTACGAGCAGTACTTC	CASSEHWNYEQYF
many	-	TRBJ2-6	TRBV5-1	TGCGCCAGCAGCGGTGCCGTGGGCTTGTTGGACTCTGGGGCCAACGTCCTGACTTTC	CASSGAVGLLDSGANVLTF
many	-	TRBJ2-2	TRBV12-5	TGTGCTAGTGGTAACCATAACACCGGGGAGCTGTTTTTT	CASGNHNTGELFF